This T cell receptor beta chain was recovered during a study of T-cell reconstitution after alpha-beta-depleted transplantation in children. The TCRbeta library was prepared with unique molecular identifiers. A single record per CDR3 protein comes from TCRdb applying MiXCR to the PCR reads. Among about a million distinct CDR3 sequences listed, roughly 29% were seen once. This clonotype was counted a few times. Germline CDR1 and CDR2: MNHNS and SASEGT. V was trimmed by 10 bases and J by 7 bases, leaving 20 bases between them. The CDR3 is 15 residues long. This rearrangement joins TRBV6-1 to TRBJ1-6, with D hard to call. The receptor was isolated from a boy under two years old who had a stem cell transplant for SCID, so the T cells may come from the graft donor. This sample comprised PBMCs, mostly from graft donor cells, obtained 360 days after TCRalphabeta/CD19-depleted stem cell transplant. This CDR3 reads CATTPSALGNSPLHF. As DNA, the CDR3 is TGTGCCACCACTCCGTCGGCGCTGGGGAATTCACCCCTCCACTTT.